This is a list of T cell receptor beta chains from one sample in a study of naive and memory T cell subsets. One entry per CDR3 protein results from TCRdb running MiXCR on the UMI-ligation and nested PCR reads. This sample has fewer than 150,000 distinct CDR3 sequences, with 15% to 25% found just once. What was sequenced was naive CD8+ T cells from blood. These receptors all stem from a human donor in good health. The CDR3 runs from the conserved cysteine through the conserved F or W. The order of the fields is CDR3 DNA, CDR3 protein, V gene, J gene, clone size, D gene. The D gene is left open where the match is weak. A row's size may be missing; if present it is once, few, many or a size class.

CDR3 DNA: TGTGCCAGCAGTCCCAGGGGATTAGGGGGCGAGCCCCAGCATTTT
CDR3 protein: CASSPRGLGGEPQHF
V gene: TRBV12-3/TRBV12-4
J gene: TRBJ1-5
clone size: -
D gene: TRBD1

CDR3 DNA: TGTGCCAGCAGTTTAGGGACAGGGGGCCATCAGCCCCAGCATTTT
CDR3 protein: CASSLGTGGHQPQHF
V gene: TRBV27
J gene: TRBJ1-5
clone size: -
D gene: TRBD1

CDR3 DNA: TGTGCCAGCAGTTTTGTTCTGGGGGCCAATGCGGGAGACCTTAACGAGCAGTACTTC
CDR3 protein: CASSFVLGANAGDLNEQYF
V gene: TRBV12-3/TRBV12-4
J gene: TRBJ2-7
clone size: few
D gene: -

CDR3 DNA: TGTGCCTGGAGTACGCCGGGACAGATTGGAAACACCATATATTTT
CDR3 protein: CAWSTPGQIGNTIYF
V gene: TRBV30
J gene: TRBJ1-3
clone size: -
D gene: TRBD1

CDR3 DNA: TGTGCCAGCAGTGAAGGGGTAGGGGCCTACGAGCAGTACTTC
CDR3 protein: CASSEGVGAYEQYF
V gene: TRBV25-1
J gene: TRBJ2-7
clone size: -
D gene: -

CDR3 DNA: TGTGCCAGCAGTCCCGGGACAGGTCGGGGATCACCCCTCCACTTT
CDR3 protein: CASSPGTGRGSPLHF
V gene: TRBV25-1
J gene: TRBJ1-6
clone size: -
D gene: TRBD1

CDR3 DNA: TGTGCCAGCAGCCCGATCGCAGGGGGGATAAACGAGCAGTACTTC
CDR3 protein: CASSPIAGGINEQYF
V gene: TRBV14
J gene: TRBJ2-7
clone size: -
D gene: -

CDR3 DNA: TGCAGTGCCCACAGGACGGGTGTCGGCAATCAGCCCCAGCATTTT
CDR3 protein: CSAHRTGVGNQPQHF
V gene: TRBV20-1
J gene: TRBJ1-5
clone size: few
D gene: -

CDR3 DNA: TGTGCTAGTGGCACCGTCGGTAATGAGCAGTTCTTC
CDR3 protein: CASGTVGNEQFF
V gene: TRBV12-5
J gene: TRBJ2-1
clone size: -
D gene: -

CDR3 DNA: TGCAGCGTTGAACCGCGGGGGGCCTACAATGAGCAGTTCTTC
CDR3 protein: CSVEPRGAYNEQFF
V gene: TRBV29-1
J gene: TRBJ2-1
clone size: -
D gene: TRBD2

CDR3 DNA: TGTGCCAGCAGTACCCGACAGGGTTCAACAGATACGCAGTATTTT
CDR3 protein: CASSTRQGSTDTQYF
V gene: TRBV27
J gene: TRBJ2-3
clone size: few
D gene: TRBD1

CDR3 DNA: TGCGCCAGCAGCCAGGAAACTAGCGGGAGCTCTTACGAGCAGTACTTC
CDR3 protein: CASSQETSGSSYEQYF
V gene: TRBV4-3
J gene: TRBJ2-7
clone size: few
D gene: TRBD2

CDR3 DNA: TGTGCCACTCAAGACAGCTCCTACGAGCAGTACTTC
CDR3 protein: CATQDSSYEQYF
V gene: TRBV25-1
J gene: TRBJ2-7
clone size: -
D gene: -

CDR3 DNA: TGTGCCAGCAGCCTCCCGGGAGCTACCTACGAGCAGTACTTC
CDR3 protein: CASSLPGATYEQYF
V gene: TRBV12-3/TRBV12-4
J gene: TRBJ2-7
clone size: -
D gene: -

CDR3 DNA: TGCAGCGTTGAATGGCTAGCGGGAGGGTACGACAATGAGCAGTTCTTC
CDR3 protein: CSVEWLAGGYDNEQFF
V gene: TRBV29-1
J gene: TRBJ2-1
clone size: few
D gene: TRBD2

CDR3 DNA: TGCGCCAGCAGCCAACCTGACAGGGAGGACACCATATATTTT
CDR3 protein: CASSQPDREDTIYF
V gene: TRBV4-1
J gene: TRBJ1-3
clone size: -
D gene: TRBD1

CDR3 DNA: TGTGCCAGCGTCCCCCGGGGAGGGGGCGTAGAGACCCAGTACTTC
CDR3 protein: CASVPRGGGVETQYF
V gene: TRBV7-8
J gene: TRBJ2-5
clone size: many
D gene: -

CDR3 DNA: TGTGCCAGCAGTCCCCCCGGAGGTCCGAACACTGAAGCTTTCTTT
CDR3 protein: CASSPPGGPNTEAFF
V gene: TRBV28
J gene: TRBJ1-1
clone size: few
D gene: -

CDR3 DNA: TGTGCCAGCATCCCCCAGAGGACGGGGCATGACGAGCAGTACTTC
CDR3 protein: CASIPQRTGHDEQYF
V gene: TRBV7-3
J gene: TRBJ2-7
clone size: few
D gene: -